What follows describes a single TCR beta chain. Its antigen is not identified. Here immunoSEQ multiplex PCR was the method, and the copy in TCRdb shows in-frame clones only, minus some. The data show tens of thousands of clones, with around 90% seen just once and approximately 8.4% held by the top ten. Trimming left V 2 bases short and J 7 bases short, with 12 bases between. Germline V lookup: CDR1 SGHRS, CDR2 YFSETQ. The CDR3 length is 14 residues. The data are from a study of PD-1 blockade in classical Hodgkin lymphoma. Time point: cycle 4 day 1 (C4D1), after more than 5 weeks of nivolumab. Following autologous stem cell transplantation, relapse occurred in every patient, and exposure to brentuximab vedotin varied. The study recorded best responses of complete response, partial response or progressive disease. General study results and limits: Newly diagnosed patients were reported to exhibit reduced baseline TCR diversity relative to healthy donors. At C4D1, TCR diversity had climbed significantly for CD4+ cells, though not for CD8+ cells. Baseline diversity was lower in partial responders and progressors than complete responders.

The receptor was isolated from a human donor with classical Hodgkin lymphoma. The chain is built from TRBV5-1 and TRBJ2-2; D unclear. The source was peripheral blood mononuclear cells (PBMCs), collected before the fourth cycle of nivolumab. CDR3 amino acids: CASSLRVDGGELFF. The CDR3 DNA reads TGCGCCAGCAGCTTAAGGGTGGACGGCGGGGAGCTGTTTTTT.